The next 11 T cell receptor beta chains were all read from a single sample in a study of T cell repertoires in cytomegalovirus infection. TCRdb processed the reads anew with MiXCR; each CDR3 protein has one entry. The sample gives fewer than 950,000 distinct CDR3 sequences, approximately 29% of which show up once; around 11% is in the top ten. These receptors lack a known antigen. Material: cultured CD8+ T cells from PBMCs, obtained from culture after CMV antigen stimulation. The receptors were sampled from a human donor in good health (CMV status not recorded). Some clones in this sample may be carry-over from other donors' samples.

This chain links TRBV14 with TRBJ1-2; a possible D gene is TRBD1 (6 bases). This CDR3 is 16 amino acids long. Germline CDR1 reads SGHDN; CDR2 reads FVKESK. V lost 1 base, J lost 8 bases, and 20 bases lay in between. CDR3 amino acids: CASSQGDGGSVGGYTF. CDR3 sequence (DNA): TGTGCCAGCAGCCAAGGTGACGGGGGCTCTGTTGGGGGCTACACCTTC.

There are a few counts of this clonotype. The rearrangement uses TRBV4-1 and TRBJ1-1; TRBD1 aligns across 7 bases. There are 17 residues in the CDR3. From germline, CDR1 is MGHRA and CDR2 YSYEKL. The ends lost 1 base at V and 0 bases at J; junction bases unmatched: 8. CDR3 in amino acids: CASSQVRQGFMNTEAFF. The CDR3 region has the DNA TGCGCCAGCAGCCAAGTACGACAGGGCTTTATGAACACTGAAGCTTTCTTT.

In its sample, this clonotype was seen a few times. This rearrangement joins TRBV14 to TRBJ2-5; TRBD2 matches 9 bases. Trimming took 0 bases from V and 3 from J; bases not matched to a gene: 5. The germline CDR1 and CDR2 sequences are SGHDN and FVKESK. The CDR3 covers 16 residues. The CDR3 here is CASSQEGAGGEETQYF. CDR3 coding DNA: TGTGCCAGCAGCCAAGAAGGAGCGGGGGGAGAAGAGACCCAGTACTTC. Full variable domain (missing parts from reference TRBV14 and TRBJ2-5): EAGVTQFPSHSVIEKGQTVTLRCDPISGHDNLYWYRRVMGKEIKFLLHFVKESKQDESGMPNNRFLAERTGGTYSTLKVQPAELEDSGVYFCASSQEGAGGEETQYFGPGTRLLVL.

V is TRBV7-2 and J is TRBJ2-1; 7 positions match TRBD2. Unmatched junction bases numbered 14, after V lost 9 bases and J lost 6 bases. CDR1 and CDR2 from the germline V gene are SGHTA and FQGNSA. The CDR3 contains 15 residues. CDR3 sequence (DNA): TGTGCCAGTTGGGGAGGAGGAGGGGAGGGCAATGAGCAGTTCTTC. Its translation: CASWGGGGEGNEQFF.

The table lists this clonotype with a few counts. The genes are TRBV7-8 and TRBJ2-5; unclear D gene. CDR1 SGHVS and CDR2 FQNEAQ come from the germline V gene. Trimming shortened V by 4 bases and J by 5 bases, and 11 bases separated the two germline ends. The length of the CDR3 is 13 residues. CDR3 amino acids: CASSSPPKETQYF. In DNA form, the CDR3 reads TGTGCCAGCAGCTCCCCCCCGAAGGAGACCCAGTACTTC.

This rearrangement joins TRBV27 to TRBJ1-6; the D gene is possibly TRBD1 (6 bases). Trimming cost V 5 bases and J 9 bases, with 11 bases left between them. This CDR3 comprises 13 residues. Germline V gene data show CDR1 as MNHEY and CDR2 as SMNVEV (reference sequence). The CDR3 is CASSPGVASPLHF. The CDR3 region has the DNA TGTGCCAGCAGTCCAGGGGTGGCTTCACCCCTCCACTTT.

This clonotype was observed a few times. The chain recombines TRBV6-6 with TRBJ2-7; 9 nucleotides agree with TRBD2. This CDR3 is built from 17 residues. CDR1 is MNHNY and CDR2 is SVGAGI in the germline V gene (reference sequence). V lost 0 bases to trimming and J lost 0 bases; unmatched junction nucleotides: 6. CDR3 bases: TGTGCCAGCAGTTACTCCATCCTAGCGGGGAGCTCCTACGAGCAGTACGTC. This translates into CASSYSILAGSSYEQYV.

The J gene is TRBJ2-1, the V gene TRBV7-4; 7 bases map to TRBD1. CDR1 is SGHVT, CDR2 SQSDAQ, per germline. V lost 5 bases to trimming and J lost 5 bases; unmatched junction nucleotides: 12. There are 16 residues in the CDR3. The CDR3 DNA reads as TGTGCCAGCAGCCCGGTAGACAGGGATCTCCACAATGAGCAGTTCTTC. Translation: CASSPVDRDLHNEQFF.

The sample holds a few counts of this clonotype. The CDR3, as DNA: TGTGCCAGCAGCTTGGGGACTAGCGTGATCTCCTACAATGAGCAGTTCTTC. Its protein is CASSLGTSVISYNEQFF. The chain joins TRBV7-2 to TRBJ2-1, with 10 positions matching TRBD2. CDR3 length equals 17 residues. The germline CDR1 and CDR2 sequences are SGHTA and FQGNSA. The V gene end was trimmed by 3 bases and the J gene end by 0 bases; junction bases not matched to a gene: 5.

This clonotype was recorded at least ten times. The chain recombines TRBV27 with TRBJ2-1; 10 bases are shared with TRBD2. V dropped 6 bases and J dropped 4; count of bases not matched to a gene: 3. This CDR3 is built from 14 residues. Germline V gene sequence: CDR1 MNHEY, CDR2 SMNVEV (reference sequence). The CDR3: CASSFSGGYNEQFF. CDR3 nucleotides: TGTGCCAGCAGCTTTAGCGGGGGGTACAATGAGCAGTTCTTC.

The chain is built from TRBV20-1 and TRBJ1-2; TRBD1 aligns across 8 bases. V shed 6 bases and J 0 bases; nucleotides not matched to a gene: 6. The CDR3 covers 14 residues. The germline CDR1 and CDR2 sequences are DFQATT and SNEGSKA (reference sequence). The CDR3 protein is CSASDRGSNYGYTF. The CDR3 DNA is TGCAGTGCGAGCGACAGGGGCTCTAACTATGGCTACACCTTC.